These 27 T cell receptor beta chains came from one sample sequenced in a study of blood T cell repertoires in COVID-19. Clones were sequenced by immunoSEQ multiplex PCR, and TCRdb holds only the in-frame ones, with some missing. This table holds 110,000 or so clones, 85% found once. The specimen was peripheral blood. These receptors came from a human donor in a cohort sampled during active COVID-19.

The J gene is TRBJ1-2, the V gene TRBV7-2; 12 bases map to TRBD1. V gave up 1 base and J gave up 7 bases; unmatched junction bases: 1. The CDR3 covers 14 residues. Germline V gene lookup returns CDR1 SGHTA and CDR2 FQGNSA. The CDR3 sequence is CASSLEGQGAGYTF. The DNA for the CDR3 is TGTGCCAGCAGCTTAGAGGGACAGGGGGCTGGCTACACCTTC.

This rearrangement joins TRBV4-3 to TRBJ2-7; 7 positions agree with TRBD2. The germline CDR1 and CDR2 sequences are LGHNA and YSLEER. This CDR3 has 15 residues. V lost 0 bases to trimming and J lost 5 bases; unmatched junction nucleotides: 7. CDR3 coding DNA: TGCGCCAGCAGCCAAGATGGGAGGGACCGGGACGAGCAGTACTTC. It encodes CASSQDGRDRDEQYF.

This sequence joins TRBV3-1 (or the pseudogene TRBV3-2) and TRBJ2-7, with 8 bases matching TRBD2. Germline V gene data show CDR1 as LGHDT and CDR2 as YNNKEL (reference sequence). The CDR3 runs 15 residues. The V segment lost 6 bases and the J segment 3 bases; nucleotides outside the gene matches: 10. CDR3 in amino acids: CASSSSGGSFYEQYF. The CDR3 coding sequence is TGTGCCAGCAGTTCCAGCGGGGGCTCTTTCTACGAGCAGTACTTC.

V is TRBV25-1 and J is TRBJ1-1; no firm D call. Germline assignment: CDR1 MGHDK and CDR2 SYGVNS. Trimming left V 6 bases short and J 11 bases short, with 13 bases between. The CDR3 extends over 11 amino acids. CDR3 nucleotide sequence: TGTGCCAGCAGAAAATACTACTTGGCTTTCTTT. It codes for CASRKYYLAFF.

The gene calls are TRBV9 and TRBJ1-2; 8 bases fit TRBD1. The junction had 1 base not matched to a gene; V was cut back by 2 bases and J by 7 bases. Germline V CDR1 and CDR2: SGDLS, YYNGEE. The CDR3 has 12 amino acids. CDR3 residues: CASSVTGAGYTF. In nucleotides, the CDR3 is TGTGCCAGCAGCGTGACAGGGGCTGGCTACACCTTC.

The chain carries TRBV7-3 and TRBJ2-3; TRBD1 aligns across 7 bases. Trimming took 5 bases from V and 6 from J; bases not matched to a gene: 5. CDR1 SGHTA and CDR2 FQGTGA come from the germline V gene. The CDR3 length is 13 residues. CDR3: CASSPQGSDTQYF. DNA of the CDR3: TGTGCCAGCAGCCCACAGGGGAGCGATACGCAGTATTTT.

The chain carries TRBV3-1 (or the pseudogene TRBV3-2) and TRBJ2-7; 7 nucleotides match TRBD2. Trimming removed 0 bases from V and 3 bases from J; junction bases left unmatched: 5. The CDR3 spans 15 residues. The germline gives CDR1 LGHDT, CDR2 YNNKEL (reference sequence). CDR3 in amino acids: CASSQEGLPVYEQYF. The CDR3 DNA follows: TGTGCCAGCAGCCAAGAGGGACTACCGGTCTACGAGCAGTACTTC.

V is TRBV6-2 or TRBV6-3 and J is TRBJ2-1; the D gene is possibly TRBD1 (6 bases). Germline CDR1 MNHEY, CDR2 SVGEGT. V was pared by 3 bases and J by 2 bases, with 14 bases between. The CDR3 length is 16 residues. The CDR3: CASSYSGAGAYNEQFF. CDR3 DNA: TGTGCCAGCAGTTATTCCGGGGCAGGGGCCTACAATGAGCAGTTCTTC.

This clone appeared a single time. The chain uses TRBV19 and TRBJ1-6, with a tentative D call TRBD1 (6 bases). The germline gives CDR1 LNHDA, CDR2 SQIVND (reference sequence). Trimming removed 1 base from V and 4 bases from J, with 11 bases in between. The CDR3 extends over 16 amino acids. The CDR3 loop reads CASSIAGQGYNSPLHF. CDR3 nucleotides: TGTGCCAGTAGTATAGCGGGACAAGGATATAATTCACCCCTCCACTTT.

The sample holds one count of this clone. This chain links TRBV14 with TRBJ2-1, with D tentatively TRBD2 (5 bases). Germline loops: CDR1 SGHDN, CDR2 FVKESK. This CDR3 spans 19 amino acids. The V end was cut by 1 base, the J end by 0 bases, with 19 bases between. The CDR3 region has the DNA TGTGCCAGCAGCCAAGTTGGTCTAGCACATATTTACTCCTACAATGAGCAGTTCTTC. Translated: CASSQVGLAHIYSYNEQFF.

The genes are TRBV7-9 and TRBJ1-5; tentatively, D is TRBD1 (6 bases). V lost 1 base and J lost 2, with 9 bases in between. This CDR3 region has 15 residues. The V gene's germline CDR1 is SEHNR and CDR2 FQNEAQ (reference sequence). The CDR3 nucleotides are TGTGCCAGCAGCTTAGGGCCAGGGGGCAATCAGCCCCAGCATTTT. Translated, it gives CASSLGPGGNQPQHF.

The J gene is TRBJ2-3, the V gene TRBV19; perhaps TRBD1 as D (5 bases). This CDR3 has 12 residues. V lost 4 bases to trimming and J lost 6 bases, with 8 bases between them. CDR1 and CDR2 from the germline V gene are LNHDA and SQIVND (reference sequence). CDR3 sequence reads: CASSTRQDTQYF. The CDR3 region has the DNA TGTGCCAGTAGTACCCGACAGGATACGCAGTATTTT.

The chain employs TRBV11-3 and TRBJ2-6; TRBD1 aligns across 9 bases. The CDR3 is made up of 16 amino acids. From germline, CDR1 is SGHNT and CDR2 YENEEA. V dropped 5 bases and J dropped 4; count of bases not matched to a gene: 6. The DNA for the CDR3 is TGTGCCAGCAGCCTAGGGACAGGGCGAGGGGCCAACGTCCTGACTTTC. As protein: CASSLGTGRGANVLTF.

J is TRBJ1-1 and V is TRBV4-3; weak D call: TRBD1 (6 bases). Trimming cost V 0 bases and J 6 bases, with 11 bases left between them. Germline loops: CDR1 LGHNA, CDR2 YSLEER. This CDR3 contains 14 residues. CDR3 amino acids: CASSQDTGFPEAFF. As DNA, the CDR3 is TGCGCCAGCAGCCAAGATACAGGGTTCCCTGAAGCTTTCTTT.

The J gene is TRBJ2-1, the V gene TRBV28, with a possible D match to TRBD2 (6 bases). CDR1 is MDHEN, CDR2 SYDVKM, per germline. This CDR3 region has 15 residues. The ends were cut back, 3 bases at V and 0 bases at J, with 9 bases in the middle. The CDR3: CASSFRGASYNEQFF. CDR3 coding DNA: TGTGCCAGCAGTTTCCGCGGGGCCTCCTACAATGAGCAGTTCTTC.

The J gene is TRBJ2-3, the V gene TRBV21-1; TRBD2 reflects the table's D call only, with no check against the DNA. TRBV21-1 is given as a pseudogene. This CDR3 is built from 16 residues. The CDR3 region is CASSTRPGRCTDTQYF. Here the CDR3 DNA reads TGTGCCAGCAGCACCCGCCCAGGGAGGTGTACGGATACGCAGTATTTT.

The chain uses TRBV7-2 and TRBJ2-3; 8 positions match TRBD2. The germline gives CDR1 SGHTA, CDR2 FQGNSA. The ends lost 5 bases at V and 3 bases at J; junction bases unmatched: 10. The CDR3 loop spans 16 amino acids. This CDR3 reads CASSEPSGPATDTQYF. Here the CDR3 DNA reads TGTGCCAGCAGCGAACCTAGCGGGCCTGCGACAGATACGCAGTATTTT.

The chain joins TRBV10-3 to TRBJ1-2; D might be TRBD1 (6 bases). Germline V gene data show CDR1 as ENHRY and CDR2 as SYGVKD. The CDR3 contains 15 residues. V dropped 11 bases and J dropped 4 bases, with 23 bases sitting between them. Here the CDR3 reads CASQRGTPTLYGYTF. In DNA form, the CDR3 reads TGTGCCTCTCAGAGGGGGACACCTACTCTCTATGGCTACACCTTC.

In this sample, this clone turned up once. The rearrangement links TRBV4-1 to TRBJ2-7, with D maybe TRBD2 (6 bases). This CDR3 contains 15 residues. Germline CDR1 reads MGHRA; CDR2 reads YSYEKL. V lost 1 base, J lost 3 bases, and 13 bases lay in between. The CDR3 DNA is TGCGCCAGCAGCCAAGGGGTGGCGGGGTACTACGAGCAGTACTTC. It yields the protein CASSQGVAGYYEQYF.

The chain couples TRBV10-3 to TRBJ1-5; the D gene is possibly TRBD1 (5 bases). This CDR3 region has 18 residues. Trimming removed 3 bases from V and 1 base from J, with 19 bases in between. The germline V gene encodes CDR1 ENHRY and CDR2 SYGVKD. The CDR3 spells CAISDPRPDRGSNQPQHF. The CDR3, as DNA: TGTGCCATCAGTGACCCTCGTCCGGACCGGGGGAGCAATCAGCCCCAGCATTTT.

This clone was counted between two and nine times. The V and J genes are TRBV20-1 and TRBJ2-7, with 11 bases aligning to TRBD2. CDR1 is DFQATT and CDR2 is SNEGSKA in the germline V gene (reference sequence). The CDR3 is 15 residues long. V dropped 3 bases and J dropped 3; count of bases not matched to a gene: 7. CDR3 nucleotide sequence: TGCAGTGCTAGTGATACTAGCGGGGGCCGCTACGAGCAGTACTTC. Protein: CSASDTSGGRYEQYF.

This chain links TRBV28 with TRBJ1-2; D is ambiguous. Per the germline V gene, CDR1 is MDHEN and CDR2 is SYDVKM. This CDR3 has 13 residues. Trimming removed 3 bases at V and 4 bases at J, with 9 bases between. This CDR3 is CASSFFGVYGYTF. CDR3 DNA sequence: TGTGCCAGCAGTTTCTTCGGGGTCTATGGCTACACCTTC.

The chain is built from TRBV11-2 and TRBJ2-3; 8 positions agree with TRBD2. The CDR3 loop spans 16 amino acids. Germline CDR1 and CDR2: SGHAT and FQNNGV. Losses at the gene ends were 1 base for V and 4 bases for J; bases not matched to a gene: 7. The CDR3 here is CASSLGAGGMSDTQYF. Here the CDR3 DNA reads TGTGCCAGCAGCTTAGGGGCGGGGGGCATGTCAGATACGCAGTATTTT.

The chain uses TRBV4-1 and TRBJ2-7, with a tentative D call TRBD1 (5 bases). V dropped 0 bases and J dropped 7 bases, with 16 bases sitting between them. The CDR3 is 15 residues long. Germline V gene lookup returns CDR1 MGHRA and CDR2 YSYEKL. CDR3 nucleotides: TGCGCCAGCAGCCAAGAGCGCCAGGGATTGGGTGAGCAGTACTTC. Translated: CASSQERQGLGEQYF.

The chain carries TRBV6-5 and TRBJ1-5, with D hard to call. The V gene's germline CDR1 is MNHEY and CDR2 SVGAGI. This CDR3 spans 13 amino acids. V gave up 4 bases and J gave up 4 bases, with 8 bases separating them. The CDR3 reads CASSLRRNQPQHF. CDR3 bases: TGTGCCAGCAGTTTAAGGAGAAATCAGCCCCAGCATTTT.

This chain joins TRBV6-5 and TRBJ2-4; the match to TRBD2 covers 10 bases. The junction had 2 bases not matched to a gene; V was cut back by 7 bases and J by 5 bases. CDR1 and CDR2 from the germline V gene are MNHEY and SVGAGI. This CDR3 has 13 residues. CDR3 region: CASKSGGENIQYF. In nucleotides, the CDR3 is TGTGCCAGCAAAAGCGGGGGGGAAAACATTCAGTACTTC.

This chain links TRBV10-3 with TRBJ2-4; a possible D gene is TRBD2 (6 bases). Looked up from germline, CDR1 is ENHRY and CDR2 is SYGVKD. With 2 bases removed from V and 0 bases from J, the gap between germline ends came to 8 bases. This CDR3 is 15 amino acids long. This CDR3 is CAISEGGLAKNIQYF. For the CDR3, the DNA is TGTGCCATCAGTGAGGGAGGGCTAGCCAAAAACATTCAGTACTTC.